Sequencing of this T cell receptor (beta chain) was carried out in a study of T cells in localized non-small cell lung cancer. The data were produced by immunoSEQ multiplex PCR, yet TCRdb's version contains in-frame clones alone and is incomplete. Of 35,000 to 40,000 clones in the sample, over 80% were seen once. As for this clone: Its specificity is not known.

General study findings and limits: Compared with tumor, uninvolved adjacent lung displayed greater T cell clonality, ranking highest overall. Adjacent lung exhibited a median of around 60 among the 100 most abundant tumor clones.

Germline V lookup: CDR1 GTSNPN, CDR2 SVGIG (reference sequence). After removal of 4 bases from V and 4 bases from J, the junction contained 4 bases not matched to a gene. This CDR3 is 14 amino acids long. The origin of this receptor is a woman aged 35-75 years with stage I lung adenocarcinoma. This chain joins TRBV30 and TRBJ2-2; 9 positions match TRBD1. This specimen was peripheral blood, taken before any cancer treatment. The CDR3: CAWTRTGVTGELFF. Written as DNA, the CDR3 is TGTGCCTGGACCAGGACAGGGGTCACCGGGGAGCTGTTTTTT.